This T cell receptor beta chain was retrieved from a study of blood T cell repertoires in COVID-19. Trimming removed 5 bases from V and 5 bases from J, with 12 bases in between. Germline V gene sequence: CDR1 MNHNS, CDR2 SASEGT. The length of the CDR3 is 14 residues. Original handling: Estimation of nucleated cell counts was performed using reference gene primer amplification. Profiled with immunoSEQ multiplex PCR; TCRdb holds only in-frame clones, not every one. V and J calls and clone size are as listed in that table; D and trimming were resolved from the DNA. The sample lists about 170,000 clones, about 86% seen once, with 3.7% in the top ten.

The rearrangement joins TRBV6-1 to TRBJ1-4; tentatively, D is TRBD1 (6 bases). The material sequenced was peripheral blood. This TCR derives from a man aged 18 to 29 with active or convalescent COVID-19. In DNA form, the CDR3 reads TGTGCCAGCAGTTATGGGGGCCCCAATGAAAAACTGTTTTTT. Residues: CASSYGGPNEKLFF.